The T cell receptor (beta chain) described here comes from a study of STAT5B mutations in CD4+ large granular lymphocyte leukemia. The length of the CDR3 is 13 residues. Germline values: CDR1 SQVTM, CDR2 ANQGSEA. Trimming removed 3 bases at V and 3 bases at J, with 12 bases between. The sample holds a few counts of this clone. Assay used: immunoSEQ multiplex PCR; TCRdb lists only in-frame clones, some missing. This table holds thousands of clones, 75% found once. The chain links TRBV29-1 to TRBJ2-7; D may be TRBD1 (5 bases). This receptor was obtained from a woman in her 70s with CD4+ T-cell large granular lymphocyte leukemia. Sequencing was done on a sample of PBMCs. The DNA for the CDR3 is TGCAGCGTTGAGTCAGGGTTTGGCTACGAGCAGTACTTC. This sequence encodes CSVESGFGYEQYF.